The T cell receptor beta chain under discussion was sequenced for a study of beta chain features in type 1 diabetes. In total, each donor contributed a single heparinised blood draw that averaged approximately 120 mL. Expressed TCRB transcripts were sequenced, since all the RNA that had been isolated was reverse transcribed. Produced via immunoSEQ multiplex PCR; TCRdb's table is partial and in-frame only. This table holds under 20,000 clones, around 46% found once. CDR1 is SGHNT, CDR2 YYREEE, per germline (reference sequence). Trimming shortened V by 0 bases and J by 3 bases, and 12 bases separated the two germline ends. This CDR3 is 16 amino acids long.

The sample consisted of stem cell memory CD4+ T cells from blood. The source is a man between 18 and 35 years old in good health. The chain employs TRBV5-4 and TRBJ2-2; no definite D call. The CDR3 spells CASSLDPGSDTGELFF. The CDR3 region has the DNA TGTGCCAGCAGCTTGGATCCGGGTTCGGACACCGGGGAGCTGTTTTTT.